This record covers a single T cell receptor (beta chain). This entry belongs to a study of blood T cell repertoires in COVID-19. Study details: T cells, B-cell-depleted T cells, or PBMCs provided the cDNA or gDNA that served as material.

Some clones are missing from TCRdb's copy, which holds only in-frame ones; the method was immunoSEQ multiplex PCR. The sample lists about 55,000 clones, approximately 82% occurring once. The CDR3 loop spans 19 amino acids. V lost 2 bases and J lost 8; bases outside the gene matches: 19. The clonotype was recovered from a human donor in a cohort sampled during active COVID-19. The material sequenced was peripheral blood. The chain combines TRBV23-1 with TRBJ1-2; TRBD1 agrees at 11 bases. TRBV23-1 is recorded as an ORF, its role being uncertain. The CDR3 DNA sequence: TGCGCCAGCAGTCAAGAGGACAGGGGGCGCAGGGGCGGAAGTTGGGGCTACACCTTC. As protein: CASSQEDRGRRGGSWGYTF.